Given below is one T cell receptor (beta chain) in context. The clone's antigen remains unknown. One base away there is no much larger clone; base qualities are not given. From the cysteine through the phenylalanine, the CDR3 covers 14 amino acids. The only DNA kept is the CDR3, 42 bases in frame from the first base. CDR1 SGDLS and CDR2 YYNGEE are derived from the germline V gene. V loses 2 bases of germline sequence and J loses 4 bases, and the interval between the two ends is 9 bases. Receptor libraries were prepared by 5' RACE. The sample was run on an Illumina HiSeq 2000. A universal primer binding site was introduced by template switching, and a unique molecular identifier was present in the final cDNA, enabling accurate counting of TCR cDNA molecules. First-strand cDNA for TCR alpha and beta chains was synthesized from specific primers in the conserved constant-segment region. To control for contamination, every cDNA library carried two barcodes: a SMART-Mk sample barcode plus Illumina barcodes. Two successive PCR steps introduced TruSeq adapter sequences along with Illumina sample barcodes. The TCR alpha and beta cDNA libraries were sequenced on the Illumina HiSeq platform using custom primers. Regarding the original processing steps: Raw reads were processed with MiGEC to extract unique molecular identifiers, and MiXCR was used to determine CDR3 positions. Recombination models were inferred per individual with the repgenHMM and IGoR tools using an EM algorithm. Shared clonotype analysis was performed with the tcR package in R, normalizing sharing by the product of cloneset sizes. To study raw recombination without the effects of thymic and clonal selection, out-of-frame nonproductive sequences were analyzed. TCRdb redid the processing of the public reads, applying fastp at Q25 and MiXCR, and retained in-frame beta chains. Identical CDR3 protein sequences are pooled into one entry, listed with their most common genes and DNA. TCRdb assigned the V and J calls; the authors' analysis was not used. This sample has under 900,000 distinct CDR3 sequences in its table, and 18% of those were observed once. The top ten clonotypes cover around 12% of the sample.

These data come from a study of identical twins (TCRdb year 2016). Broadly, across the study: The study deep-sequenced TCR alpha and beta repertoires from monozygotic twins, unrelated adults of various ages and cord blood to test whether fetal clonotypes persist. To rule out contamination, the twin experiments were replicated at different times with different library preparation protocols.

Only healthy Caucasian donors were included. Three pairs of female monozygotic twins, all aged roughly 18 to 29 years, made up the twin cohort. The RNA used for TCR libraries was isolated from peripheral blood mononuclear cells. The research as a whole found: Abundant cord blood beta clonotypes carried fewer insertions; young adult naive repertoires showed a weaker similar trend, while memory repertoires showed none. Recombination models systematically underestimated out-of-frame TCR alpha sharing in monozygotic twins but agreed with sharing between unrelated individuals. Because the same donors could not be followed over many years, the conclusions depended on cross-sectional statistical analysis. Invariant T cells such as MAIT and iNKT could partly confound zero-insertion analyses, although diverse VJ usage argued against such confounding for most clonotypes. Out-of-frame TCR alpha sequences shared between twins showed an excess of low generation-probability sequences compared with coincidental sharing between unrelated individuals. A weaker excess of twin sharing was found in beta out-of-frame sequences because the signal-to-noise ratio was lowered by fewer shared sequences.

This sample also belongs to another study, concerning T cells expressing NK-cell markers. Looking at the second paper: Under ten donors provided sorted CD3+CD56+NKG2C+, CD3+CD56+NKG2C- and CD3+CD56-NKG2C+ T-cell subsets, whose TCR beta-chain repertoires were profiled. Among the eight sequenced donors, seven were HCMV-seropositive and one was HCMV-seronegative. In several experiments an anti-gammadeltaTCR antibody was added to restrict sorting to alphabetaTCR-expressing T cells. In several donors, the dominant CD3+CD56+NKG2C+ clonotypes were found to rank among the top 10 CD8+ clonotypes and to make up about 1.0-7.0% of CD8+ T cells. Those dominant clonotypes were again the most abundant among CD3+CD56-NKG2C+ cells in four donors, at roughly 25-65%. It remained unclear whether the expanded NKG2C-expressing T cell clones were specific for HCMV antigens. Randomly selected healthy volunteers, three men and five women, were used as the eight sequenced donors. HCMV serostatus was determined by detecting HCMV-specific IgG in serum with a commercial ELISA kit. Bulk peripheral blood T-cell repertoires were additionally sequenced from unsorted PBMC for a handful of donors. MIGEC was used to demultiplex reads and group the reads by UMI, and MiTCR was used to assemble and quantify clonotypes. To remove erroneous sequences, TCR cDNA sequences were retained only when supported by two or more reads. The tcR package was used for downstream repertoire analysis, with clonotypes matched between fractions based on CDR3 nucleotide sequence plus V segment. VDJmatch was used to annotate antigen specificity against VDJdb, with one amino acid substitution allowed in CDR3.

The source material was PBMCs. The receptor was derived from a woman aged 18-35 years in good health. The chain links TRBV9 with TRBJ1-4, with an unclear D gene assignment. This receptor has the CDR3 CASSVGLLNEKLFF. The base sequence is TGTGCCAGCAGCGTCGGGTTACTTAATGAAAAACTGTTTTTT. With the portions outside the CDR3 filled from the reference TRBV9 and TRBJ1-4 genes, the complete variable region becomes DSGVTQTPKHLITATGQRVTLRCSPRSGDLSVYWYQQSLDQGLQFLIQYYNGEERAKGNILERFSAQQFPDLHSELNLSSLELGDSALYFCASSVGLLNEKLFFGSGTQLSVL.